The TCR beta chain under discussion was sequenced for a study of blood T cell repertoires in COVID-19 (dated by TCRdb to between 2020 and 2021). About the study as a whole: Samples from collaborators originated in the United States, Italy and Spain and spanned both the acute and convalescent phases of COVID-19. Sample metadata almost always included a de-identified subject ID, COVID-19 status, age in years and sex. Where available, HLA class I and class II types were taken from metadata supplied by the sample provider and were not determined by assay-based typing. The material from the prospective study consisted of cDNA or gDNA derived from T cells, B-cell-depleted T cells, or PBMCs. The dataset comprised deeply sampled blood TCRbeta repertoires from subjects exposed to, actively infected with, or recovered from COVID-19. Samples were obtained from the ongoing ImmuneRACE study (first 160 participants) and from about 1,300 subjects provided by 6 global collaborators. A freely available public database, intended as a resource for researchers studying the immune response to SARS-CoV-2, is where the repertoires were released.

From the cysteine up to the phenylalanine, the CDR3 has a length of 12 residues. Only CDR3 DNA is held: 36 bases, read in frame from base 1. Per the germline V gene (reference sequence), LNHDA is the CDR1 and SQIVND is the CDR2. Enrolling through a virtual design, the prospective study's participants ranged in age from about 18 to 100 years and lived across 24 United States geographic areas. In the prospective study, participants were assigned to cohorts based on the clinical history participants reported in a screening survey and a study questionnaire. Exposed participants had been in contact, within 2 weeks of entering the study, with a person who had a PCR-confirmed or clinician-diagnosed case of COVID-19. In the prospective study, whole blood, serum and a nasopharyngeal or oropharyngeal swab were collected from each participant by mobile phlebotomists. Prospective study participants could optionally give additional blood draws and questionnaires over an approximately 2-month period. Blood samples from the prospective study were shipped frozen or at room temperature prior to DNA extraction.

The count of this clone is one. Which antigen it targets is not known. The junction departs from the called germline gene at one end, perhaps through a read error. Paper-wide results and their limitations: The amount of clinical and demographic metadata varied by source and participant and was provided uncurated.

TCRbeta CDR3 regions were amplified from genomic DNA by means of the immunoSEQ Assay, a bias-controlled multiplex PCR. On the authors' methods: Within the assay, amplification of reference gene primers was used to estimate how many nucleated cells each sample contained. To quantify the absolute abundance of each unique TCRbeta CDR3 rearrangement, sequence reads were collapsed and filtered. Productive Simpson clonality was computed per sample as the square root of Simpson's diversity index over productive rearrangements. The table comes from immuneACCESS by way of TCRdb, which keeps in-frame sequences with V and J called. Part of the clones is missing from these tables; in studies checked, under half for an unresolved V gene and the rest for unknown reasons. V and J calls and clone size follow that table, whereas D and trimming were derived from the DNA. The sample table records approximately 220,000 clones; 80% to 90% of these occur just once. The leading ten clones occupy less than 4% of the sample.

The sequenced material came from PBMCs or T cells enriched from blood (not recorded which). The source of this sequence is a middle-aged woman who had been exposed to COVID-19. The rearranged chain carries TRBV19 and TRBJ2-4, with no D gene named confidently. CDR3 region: CDVRLAKNIQYF. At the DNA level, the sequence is TGCGATGTCAGACTAGCCAAAAACATTCAGTACTTC. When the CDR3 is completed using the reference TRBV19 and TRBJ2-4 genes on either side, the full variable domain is DGGITQSPKYLFRKEGQNVTLSCEQNLNHDAMYWYRQDPGQGLRLIYYSQIVNDFQKGDIAEGYSVSREKKESFPLTVTSAQKNPTAFYLCDVRLAKNIQYFGAGTRLSVL.